This is a list of T cell receptor beta chains from one sample in a study of T cells after yellow fever vaccination. TCRdb called the 5' RACE reads again in MiXCR, with one record for every CDR3 protein. The profile shows some 500,000 distinct CDR3 sequences, approximately 13% of them singletons. The input for sequencing was PBMCs, taken on the day of the yellow fever booster vaccination. The receptors here all came from a man aged 25-45 years who received the YFV17D yellow fever vaccine. The conserved cysteine and the conserved F or W are not part of the CDR3 here. Some rows have no size entry. The others give once, few or many, or a class for an expanded clone.

j_call | cdr3_length | v_call | clone_size | cdr3_aa
TRBJ2-6 | 13 | TRBV7-2 | few | ASSFWGTGANVLT
TRBJ2-5 | 12 | TRBV20-1 | few | SARSGGNQETQY
TRBJ2-7 | 12 | TRBV10-3 | few | AISDVSSSYEQY
TRBJ2-2 | 12 | TRBV5-1 | . | ASKDTANTGELF
TRBJ1-1 | 11 | TRBV3-1 | few | ASSQGGLAEAF
TRBJ2-5 | 14 | TRBV10-1 | . | ASSESGTSGVETQY
TRBJ2-7 | 11 | TRBV21-1 | few | ASIWDRAHEQY
TRBJ2-1 | 15 | TRBV6-2/TRBV6-3 | few | ASSYNPLLSSYNEQF
TRBJ2-7 | 10 | TRBV11-2 | . | ASSLMGGEQY
TRBJ1-2 | 12 | TRBV20-1 | few | SARVSQGYYGYT
TRBJ2-1 | 13 | TRBV6-1 | few | ASQQPQGGANEQF
TRBJ2-2 | 11 | TRBV7-3 | few | ASSYALTGELF
TRBJ1-2 | 12 | TRBV6-5 | . | ASSYGGPGDGYT
TRBJ2-7 | 13 | TRBV27 | . | ASSLGGTIPYEQY
TRBJ1-1 | 13 | TRBV6-5 | . | ASSYLTLGRTEAF
TRBJ1-1 | 12 | TRBV6-1 | few | ASMPSHKGTEAF
TRBJ2-7 | 13 | TRBV3-1 | . | ASSQWGQVWYEQY
TRBJ1-5 | 17 | TRBV12-3/TRBV12-4 | . | ASSFLVEFQGRVNQPQH
TRBJ1-6 | 14 | TRBV9 | . | ASSVDPGHLNSPLH
TRBJ2-2 | 13 | TRBV25-1 | . | ASSEYNRATGELF
TRBJ2-5 | 10 | TRBV10-3 | few | ATWDREETQY
TRBJ2-5 | 14 | TRBV7-2 | . | ASSSLAGGPEETQY
TRBJ2-1 | 13 | TRBV7-2 | . | ASSYITRSYNEQF
TRBJ2-1 | 12 | TRBV7-9 | few | ASSSGTSGFEQF
TRBJ2-7 | 13 | TRBV5-1 | . | ASSSITGDVYEQY
TRBJ2-2 | 12 | TRBV12-3/TRBV12-4 | . | ASSLSTMVGELF
TRBJ2-7 | 8 | TRBV29-1 | . | SAQGDEQY
TRBJ2-7 | 12 | TRBV5-1 | few | ASSLGPRRSEQY
TRBJ2-7 | 12 | TRBV9 | . | ASSAEAGGYEQY
TRBJ2-7 | 13 | TRBV10-3 | . | AISDPIPRDGEQY
TRBJ1-5 | 10 | TRBV20-1 | . | SAREGIQPQH
TRBJ2-5 | 13 | TRBV15 | . | ATSAGTELIETQY
TRBJ2-2 | 10 | TRBV29-1 | . | SVQMNTGELF
TRBJ2-1 | 14 | TRBV27 | . | ASSLSTSGFYNEQF
TRBJ2-1 | 13 | TRBV5-4 | . | ASSPAGLAANEQF
TRBJ2-5 | 13 | TRBV9 | . | ASSQGVANQETQY
TRBJ1-1 | 11 | TRBV5-6 | few | ASSLLDDTEAF
TRBJ2-7 | 14 | TRBV12-3/TRBV12-4 | few | ASRHAAVGVAYEQY
TRBJ1-1 | 9 | TRBV29-1 | . | SVLGTSEAF
TRBJ2-7 | 13 | TRBV5-1 | . | ASGNNGLAAGEQY
TRBJ2-5 | 12 | TRBV27 | . | ASSLRDGVGTQY
TRBJ2-7 | 12 | TRBV20-1 | few | SAAGGGLESEQY
TRBJ2-7 | 10 | TRBV12-3/TRBV12-4 | few | ASSLKAPVQY
TRBJ2-2 | 13 | TRBV10-2 | few | ASQPLILNTGELF
TRBJ1-4 | 15 | TRBV10-2 | few | ASSDPLVGSGNEKLF
TRBJ2-5 | 11 | TRBV18 | few | AATRDRQETQY
TRBJ1-1 | 12 | TRBV6-1 | . | ASARQRRSTEAF
TRBJ1-2 | 12 | TRBV20-1 | few | SARRTGGAYGYT
TRBJ2-5 | 11 | TRBV12-3/TRBV12-4 | few | ASSLLNSGTQY
TRBJ1-4 | 11 | TRBV7-9 | few | ASSRGLSEKLF
TRBJ2-3 | 14 | TRBV20-1 | few | SARGSGLAGIDTQY
TRBJ2-2 | 15 | TRBV11-2 | . | ASSRRQASGSLGELF
TRBJ1-4 | 13 | TRBV5-6 | . | ASSLVETRDEKLF
TRBJ2-3 | 14 | TRBV6-2/TRBV6-3 | few | ASSGTAGGPGDTQY
TRBJ2-1 | 15 | TRBV5-1 | few | ASSLAGRVSGYNEQF
TRBJ2-1 | 15 | TRBV3-1 | few | ASSQARTSGIGNEQF
TRBJ2-3 | 13 | TRBV10-3 | . | AIRTGTGVTDTQY
TRBJ1-5 | 13 | TRBV6-5 | . | ASSYDRGSNQPQH
TRBJ2-1 | 12 | TRBV14 | . | ASSPLGTVNEQF
TRBJ2-6 | 12 | TRBV20-1 | . | SAPEGSGANVLT